This entry features one TCR beta chain sequence. The antigen is not known. This entry is derived from a study of cytomegalovirus exposure and HLA in healthy donors. About the research overall: Clustering assigned about 76% of the approximately 400 genotyped donors to the Caucasian-associated ancestry cluster. Whole-study results and caveats: Among donors in an Asian-associated ancestry cluster, a later analysis reportedly found fewer N-insertions than the roughly 650-donor mean. Later genetic work tied a missense DCLRE1C variant to beta-chain V and J trimming. In a later analysis, parvovirus B19, influenza, CMV and Epstein-Barr virus appeared linked to several top co-occurrence clusters.

Both 60 Vbeta primers and 13 Jbeta primers went into the PCR. Measured with immunoSEQ multiplex PCR; TCRdb has only the in-frame clones, and not every one. The repertoire holds 250,000 to 350,000 clones, with around 65% as singletons. This CDR3 region has 17 residues. The germline CDR1 and CDR2 sequences are MNHEY and SMNVEV (reference sequence). Between the trimmed V and J ends, which lost 0 bases and 10 bases, there was a span of 19 bases. Sequenced sample: PBMCs. The chain is built from TRBV27 and TRBJ1-6; TRBD1 might be the D (5 bases). This TCR came from a female donor in good health and CMV-seronegative. For the CDR3, the DNA is TGTGCCAGCAGTTTATCGGCCGTACCTCTCCCAGGGTCACCCCTCCACTTT. Protein product: CASSLSAVPLPGSPLHF.